This TCR beta chain was sequenced in a study of cytomegalovirus exposure and HLA in healthy donors (dated by TCRdb to 2017 to 2019). Looking at the study overall: According to an earlier analysis of 450 to 650 of the donors, roughly 180 million T cells yielded some 110 million unique TCR beta sequences and 276 Gb of sequence data. The study aimed to test whether cataloging public T cell receptors could reveal signatures of past pathogen exposure. Donor age, sex, ethnicity and CMV serostatus were compiled together with the repertoire data. A handful of DR-DQ haplotypes were handled as single units for association and clustering because linkage in the cohort was strong. The study combined high-throughput TCR immunosequencing, statistical association of individual TCRs with disease status, and machine learning to predict cytomegalovirus infection status. Typing coverage differed by locus: A, B, C, DRB1 and DQB1 were typed in roughly 629-630 donors, DQA1 in 522, DPA1 in approximately 600, and DPB1 in 450 to 480. Among roughly 400 genotyped donors of the cohort, an average of around 250,000 unique TCR beta nucleotide sequences was sequenced per donor, of which approximately 18% were non-productive. Among the roughly 370 genotyped donors, under 90% belonged to the genetic ancestry cluster associated with self-reported Caucasian donors. HLA typing covered class I and class II loci at four-digit resolution. Roughly 300 gigabases of sequencing data and approximately 84 million unique TCR sequences were included in an early release covering about 600 HLA-typed donors. Rather than drawing on any new phenotypic data, the later analysis identified candidate immune exposures from TCR beta sequences and the way those sequences occurred across donors. A later analysis re-analyzed previously published TCR beta repertoires from roughly 600 donors and added high-resolution HLA genotyping to study TCR occurrence patterns. In an earlier analysis of roughly 580 of the donors, high-throughput TCR beta sequencing was used to judge whether each TCR beta V gene segment behaved as functional or pseudogenic. The T cell repertoires of around 670 subjects were profiled by immunosequencing and related to cytomegalovirus serostatus. Every repertoire in the discovery cohort had been generated on one and the same sequencing platform. A later genetic analysis used genome-wide SNP genotypes for about 60% of the roughly 670 donors, treating that subset as a discovery cohort. A separate validation cohort of about 110 different subjects was used in addition to the roughly 670-subject first cohort.

The cohort comprised around 690 healthy bone marrow donors. Cohort members were all nominally healthy when sampled, although unrecorded immune exposures were likely present. The donor tested CMV seropositive, placing the donor among the 250 to 300 seropositive members of the cohort. Each donor provided a peripheral blood sample, and peripheral blood mononuclear cells were used for TCR beta sequencing. The Qiagen DNeasy Blood Extraction Kit was used to extract genomic DNA from the blood cell samples. Details on this clone: The antigen it binds to is not known. No base qualities exist here, and no much larger clone lies one base off it.

General findings and caveats noted by the study authors: The study gave a list of 150 to 200 TCR beta chains associated with cytomegalovirus. The authors suggested that the approach could potentially be generalized to other disease states and immunological phenotypes. Most CMV-associated TCR beta chains appeared to be HLA-restricted in a later analysis, and the HLA associations seemed to be driven largely by CMV exposure. A later genetic analysis reported fewer N-insertions in productive TCRs among donors in an Asian-associated ancestry cluster than the 666-donor mean. In a later analysis, several top co-occurrence clusters were reported to appear linked to parvovirus B19, influenza, CMV and Epstein-Barr virus. While some public TCRs were present in many individuals, most TCR sequences turned up only very rarely across donors. A further reported finding was that TCR beta sequences accurately predicted the HLA-A and HLA-B alleles for most subjects in the first cohort. Cytomegalovirus status was reported to be diagnosed by the classifier with high specificity and sensitivity in both the original and validation cohorts. This cohort had only TCR beta chains sequenced, and the lack of alpha or paired-chain data limited which features could be detected. Compared with equally common non-associated chains, HLA-associated TCR beta chains in a later analysis were more clonally expanded and had lower generation probabilities. At a false discovery rate of 0.05, a later analysis linked about 17,000 TCR beta sequences to specific HLA alleles. In an earlier analysis of some 640 of the donors, most TCR beta V segments were observed in productive rearrangements about 87% or about 30% of the time, broadly matching IMGT annotations. When HLA alleles, especially DR and DQ, strongly co-occurred, attributing TCR associations to individual alleles was difficult. A group of highly shared sequence variants was considered likely to be a technical artifact of the sequencing pipeline. For the cohort, immune exposure information was limited to CMV serostatus. In a later analysis, the rate of TCR association differed among HLA loci, with DRB1 alleles having the most associated TCRs and HLA-C alleles having the fewest. The presence/absence analyses assumed that sequencing depth was roughly uniform across donors, and that assumption may not be true. Because HLA typing was missing for some donors at each locus, association tests included only the typed subset. Linkage disequilibrium might explain the correlated functional status among segregating V segments, but an unknown experimental factor could not be excluded. In vitro tests confirmed that a few of the cytomegalovirus-associated TCR beta chains recognize cytomegalovirus antigens. Because counts were too low, seventeen rarely observed V segments, including chromosome 9 orphons, were left out of the earlier analysis of 500 to 750 of the donors. In a later genetic analysis, a missense DCLRE1C variant was associated with V-gene and J-gene trimming of TCR beta chains, and the association was replicated in an independent cohort.

Library preparation employed the immunoSEQ multiplex PCR assay. For the multiplex PCR, a mixture combining 60 forward primers for TCR Vbeta segments and 13 reverse primers for TCR Jbeta segments was used. The CDR3 region of rearranged TCR beta genes was amplified from genomic DNA by a multiplex PCR assay. Amplified TCR beta libraries were sequenced as 87-base-pair reads on the Illumina HiSeq System. Under the source paper's analysis protocol: A later analysis counted about 82 million unique TCR beta chains across the 550 to 700 repertoires, and roughly 10 million of these chains were shared by at least two donors. A nearest-neighbor algorithm error-corrected the raw reads and collapsed the reads into unique sequences, merging closely related sequences to remove PCR and sequencing errors. To assign V, D and J gene segments, CDR3 sequences were aligned to IMGT reference sequences. For a sequence to be retained, at least a six-nucleotide match to both a V gene segment and a J gene segment was required. A rearrangement was called productive if the CDR3 had no stop codons and remained in frame with V and J, and every other rearrangement was called non-productive. CDR3 was defined according to IMGT convention as the region running from the second conserved V-encoded cysteine to the conserved J-encoded phenylalanine. The earlier analysis of about 610 of the donors excluded any sequence lacking an unambiguous match to a single V gene segment. An earlier analysis of roughly 590 of the donors called V segments functional above 56.7% productive rearrangements and segregating when the between-donor standard deviation exceeded 5%. A statistical classification framework was built to diagnose cytomegalovirus status from the catalog of TCR beta chain sequences. A later analysis assigned V and J genes by comparing TCR nucleotide sequences with IMGT/GENE-DB human TR gene sequences. In a later analysis, CDR3 sequences and most-parsimonious VDJ recombination scenarios were assigned using the TCRdist pipeline. In a later analysis, each TCR beta chain was defined by its CDR3 amino acid sequence together with its V-gene family, and reads lacking a unique V-gene family were excluded. In a later analysis, 550 to 650 highly shared, low-generation-probability nucleotide sequences were removed to address suspected cross-contamination and a sequencing artifact. In a later analysis, a clonal expansion index was calculated for each public chain from normalized within-repertoire ranks of inferred template counts. In a later analysis, generation probabilities were computed with a VDJ recombination model fitted to out-of-frame rearrangements, and the resulting probabilities were checked against IGoR. A later analysis scored TCR-TCR, TCR-HLA and TCR-CMV co-occurrence with hypergeometric tests, applying a repertoire-size bias correction to TCR pairs. A later analysis estimated false discovery rates by permuting HLA or CMV assignments 20 times. A later analysis grouped co-occurring TCRs with DBSCAN, adding TCRdist sequence similarity when clustering within HLA-allele-positive subsets. Repertoires with fewer than 30,000 or more than 120,000 public chains were left out of co-occurrence clustering, as were four to six repertoires with anomalous nucleotide sharing. TCRdb's version of the immuneACCESS table is confined to in-frame rearrangements and falls short of the full clone set. An unresolved V gene accounts for under half of the shortfall where checked; the remainder is of unknown origin. V and J calls and clone size are those listed in that table; D and trimming were worked out from the DNA. The table for this sample lists around 150,000 clones; approximately 80% of them were counted only once. The ten biggest clones cover more than 9.5% of the sample.

This sequence originates from a man younger than 30 in good health and CMV-seropositive. The sample was PBMCs.

The DNA is as follows: TGTGCCAGCAGTGGATGGGACAGTAACACCGGGGAGCTGTTTTTT. Translated, it gives CASSGWDSNTGELFF. This chain joins TRBV27 to TRBJ2-2; 7 nucleotides in the junction match TRBD1. V loses 5 bases at its end and J loses 2 bases; junction bases beyond the gene matches: 5. The CDR3 sequence holds 15 residues, the cysteine and phenylalanine included. Solely the CDR3 DNA is kept, with 45 bases framed from the first base. The germline V gene (reference sequence) sets CDR1 to MNHEY and CDR2 to SMNVEV.